This is a list of T cell receptor beta chains from one sample in a study of early T cells in non-severe SARS-CoV-2 infection. TCRdb recomputed calls from the 5' RACE reads with MiXCR, one row per CDR3 protein. The sample holds fewer than 85,000 distinct CDR3 sequences, about a sixth seen once. The sequenced sample consisted of whole blood. These receptors originate from an adult who was a healthcare worker with PCR-confirmed SARS-CoV-2 infection or an uninfected control (not recorded which). The CDR3 runs from the conserved cysteine through the conserved F or W. D genes are given only for firm matches. Size tells how often a clone was seen (once, few, many) or the class of an expanded clone, and some rows leave it out.

length	J	D	size	V	DNA	CDR3
15	TRBJ1-6	.	few	TRBV6-2/TRBV6-3	TGTGCCAGCAGCTATTCTGGGCCTGGGAATTCACCCCTCCACTTT	CASSYSGPGNSPLHF
14	TRBJ2-3	.	.	TRBV15	TGTGCCACCAGCAGGGTGGGGGTTGGGCAGCCCCAGTATTTT	CATSRVGVGQPQYF
11	TRBJ2-7	TRBD1	.	TRBV5-6	TGTGCCAGCAAGGACAGGGTCGAGCAGTACTTC	CASKDRVEQYF
14	TRBJ1-5	.	.	TRBV7-6	TGTGCCAGCAGCCCGTCTGGAGAGGGTCAGCCCCAGCATTTT	CASSPSGEGQPQHF
12	TRBJ2-1	.	many	TRBV30	TGTGCCTGGGCCGGGCTTGGGAATGAGCAGTTCTTC	CAWAGLGNEQFF
14	TRBJ2-1	TRBD1	few	TRBV7-2	TGTGCCAGCAGCCCGGACAGGGAGAGGAATGAGCAGTTCTTC	CASSPDRERNEQFF
13	TRBJ2-7	.	few	TRBV11-2	TGTGCCAGCAGCCAACACGGGCCTGATAAGCAGTACTTC	CASSQHGPDKQYF
15	TRBJ1-6	.	few	TRBV30	TGTGCCTGGAGTATGGCAGGGGCTTATAATTCACCCCTCCACTTT	CAWSMAGAYNSPLHF
15	TRBJ2-3	.	many	TRBV7-9	TGTGCCAGCACGTCGGGCGGTCGAGGCACAGATACGCAGTATTTT	CASTSGGRGTDTQYF
14	TRBJ2-3	TRBD2	few	TRBV5-6	TGTGCCAGCAGCTTTAGCGGGACGGGAGATACGCAGTATTTT	CASSFSGTGDTQYF
13	TRBJ2-5	.	.	TRBV6-1	TGTGCCAGCAGTGTCACGGTACAAGAGACCCAGTACTTC	CASSVTVQETQYF
13	TRBJ2-1	.	.	TRBV12-3/TRBV12-4	TGTGCCAGCGGAAGAGGGAGTTACAATGAGCAGTTCTTC	CASGRGSYNEQFF
12	TRBJ1-2	TRBD1	many	TRBV7-9	TGTGCCAGCAGCGGGACAGCCTATGGCTACACCTTC	CASSGTAYGYTF
14	TRBJ1-5	.	many	TRBV7-2	TGTGCCAGCAGCCAAGACTGGAGCAATCAGCCCCAGCATTTT	CASSQDWSNQPQHF